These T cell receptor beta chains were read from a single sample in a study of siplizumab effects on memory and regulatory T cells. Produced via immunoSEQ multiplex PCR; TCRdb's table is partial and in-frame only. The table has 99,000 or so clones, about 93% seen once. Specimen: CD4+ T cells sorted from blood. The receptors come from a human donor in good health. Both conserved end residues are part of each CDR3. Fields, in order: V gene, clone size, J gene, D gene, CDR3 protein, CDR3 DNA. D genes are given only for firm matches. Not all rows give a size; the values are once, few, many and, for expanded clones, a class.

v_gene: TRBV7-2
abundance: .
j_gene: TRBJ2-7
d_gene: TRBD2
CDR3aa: CASEGLAGSYEQYF
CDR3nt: TGTGCCAGCGAAGGTCTAGCGGGCTCCTACGAGCAGTACTTC

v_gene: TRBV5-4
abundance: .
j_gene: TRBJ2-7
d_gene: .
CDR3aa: CASRPGPSSQSEQYF
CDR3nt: TGTGCCAGCAGGCCTGGACCGTCCTCTCAGAGCGAGCAGTACTTC

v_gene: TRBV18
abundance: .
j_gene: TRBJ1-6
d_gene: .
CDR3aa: CASSPGGGGSPLHF
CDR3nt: TGTGCCAGCTCACCAGGGGGCGGAGGTTCACCCCTCCACTTT

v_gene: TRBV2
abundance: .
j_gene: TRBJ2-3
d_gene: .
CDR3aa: CASSVNRVGGLSTDTQYF
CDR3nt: TGTGCCAGCAGTGTCAACAGGGTGGGAGGTCTTAGCACAGATACGCAGTATTTT

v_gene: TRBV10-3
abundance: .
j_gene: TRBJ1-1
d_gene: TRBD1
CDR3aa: CAIRDRVEAFF
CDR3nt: TGTGCCATCAGAGACAGGGTCGAGGCTTTCTTT

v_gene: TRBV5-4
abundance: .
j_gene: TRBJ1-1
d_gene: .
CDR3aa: CASSSDLLAEAFF
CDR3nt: TGTGCCAGCAGCTCGGACCTTCTTGCTGAAGCTTTCTTT

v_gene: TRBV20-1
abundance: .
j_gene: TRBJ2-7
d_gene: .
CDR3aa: CSAEAGPEQYF
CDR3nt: TGCAGTGCTGAGGCAGGGCCCGAGCAGTACTTC

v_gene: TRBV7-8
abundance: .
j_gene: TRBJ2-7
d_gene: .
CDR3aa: CASSLLAGSYEQYF
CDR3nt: TGTGCCAGCAGCTTATTGGCAGGTTCCTACGAGCAGTACTTC

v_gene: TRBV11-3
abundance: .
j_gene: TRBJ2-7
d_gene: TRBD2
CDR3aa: CASAVRDSLRLAGGHEQYF
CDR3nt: TGTGCCAGCGCCGTCAGGGACAGTCTTCGGCTAGCGGGAGGGCACGAGCAGTACTTC

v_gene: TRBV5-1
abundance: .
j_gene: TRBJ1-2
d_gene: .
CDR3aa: CASSAEGDGYTF
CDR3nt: TGCGCCAGCAGCGCCGAGGGGGATGGCTACACCTTC

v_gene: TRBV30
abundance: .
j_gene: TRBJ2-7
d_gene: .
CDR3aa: CAWGGGGPREQYF
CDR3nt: TGTGCCTGGGGTGGGGGGGGGCCGAGGGAGCAGTACTTC

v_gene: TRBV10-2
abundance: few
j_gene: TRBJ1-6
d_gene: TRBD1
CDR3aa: CASRGQANSPLHF
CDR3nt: TGCGCCAGCCGGGGACAGGCCAATTCACCCCTCCACTTT

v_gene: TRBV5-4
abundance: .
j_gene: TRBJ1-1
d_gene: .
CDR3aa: CASSQEWEGSEAFF
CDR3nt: TGTGCCAGCAGCCAAGAATGGGAGGGTTCTGAAGCTTTCTTT

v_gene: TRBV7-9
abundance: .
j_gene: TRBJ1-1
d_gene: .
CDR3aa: CASSLAEWSEAFF
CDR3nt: TGTGCCAGCAGCTTAGCGGAGTGGTCTGAAGCTTTCTTT

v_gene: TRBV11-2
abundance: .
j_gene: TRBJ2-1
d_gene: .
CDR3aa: CASSLVQGGYNEQFF
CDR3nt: TGTGCCAGCAGCTTAGTCCAGGGAGGATACAATGAGCAGTTCTTC

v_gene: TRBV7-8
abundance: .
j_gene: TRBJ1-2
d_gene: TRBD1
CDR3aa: CASSSLVVGQGSYTF
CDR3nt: TGTGCCAGCAGCTCATTAGTGGTGGGACAGGGGAGCTACACCTTC

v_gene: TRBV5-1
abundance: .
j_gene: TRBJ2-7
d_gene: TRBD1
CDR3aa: CASSPGGTGVYEQYF
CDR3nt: TGCGCCAGCAGCCCTGGCGGGACAGGTGTCTACGAGCAGTACTTC

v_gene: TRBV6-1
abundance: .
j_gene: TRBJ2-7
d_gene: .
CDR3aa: CASSATTRVSEQYF
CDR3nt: TGTGCCAGCAGTGCAACAACCAGGGTATCCGAGCAGTACTTC

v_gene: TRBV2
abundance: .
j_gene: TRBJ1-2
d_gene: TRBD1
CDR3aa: CASRDRGYGYTF
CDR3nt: TGTGCCAGCCGGGACAGGGGGTATGGCTACACCTTC

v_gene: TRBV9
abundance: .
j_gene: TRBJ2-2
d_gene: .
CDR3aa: CASSGGLNTGELFF
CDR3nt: TGTGCCAGCAGCGGGGGACTGAACACCGGGGAGCTGTTTTTT

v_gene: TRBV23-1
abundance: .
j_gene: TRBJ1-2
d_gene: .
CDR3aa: CASRSNRGGYTF
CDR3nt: TGCGCCAGCAGGTCAAATCGTGGAGGCTACACCTTC

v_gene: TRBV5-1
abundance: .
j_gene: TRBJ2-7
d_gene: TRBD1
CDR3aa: CASSWGQGEYEQYF
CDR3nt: TGCGCCAGCAGCTGGGGACAGGGGGAGTACGAGCAGTACTTC

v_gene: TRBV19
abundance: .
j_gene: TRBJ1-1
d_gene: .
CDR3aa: CASSGGGFQISEAFF
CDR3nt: TGTGCCAGTAGTGGAGGGGGATTTCAAATCTCTGAAGCTTTCTTT

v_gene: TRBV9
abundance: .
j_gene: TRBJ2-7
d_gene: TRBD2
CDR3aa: CASSSTGTSWGEQYF
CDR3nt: TGTGCCAGCAGCTCAACCGGGACTAGCTGGGGGGAGCAGTACTTC

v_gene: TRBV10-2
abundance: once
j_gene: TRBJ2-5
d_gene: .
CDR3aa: CASKTGLETQYF
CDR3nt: TGCGCCAGCAAAACAGGGTTGGAGACCCAGTACTTC

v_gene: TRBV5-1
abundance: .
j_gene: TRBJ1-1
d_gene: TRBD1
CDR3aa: CASSSGTGATNTEAFF
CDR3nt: TGCGCCAGCAGCAGCGGGACAGGGGCGACGAACACTGAAGCTTTCTTT

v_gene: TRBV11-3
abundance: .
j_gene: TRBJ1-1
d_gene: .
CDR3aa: CASSLAKDRAFF
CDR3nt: TGTGCCAGCAGCTTAGCGAAGGATCGGGCTTTCTTT

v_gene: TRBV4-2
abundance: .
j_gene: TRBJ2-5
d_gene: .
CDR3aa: CASSQDLERETQYF
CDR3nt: TGTGCCAGCAGCCAAGATCTTGAACGAGAGACCCAGTACTTC

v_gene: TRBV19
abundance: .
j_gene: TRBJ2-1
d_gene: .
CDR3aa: CASSIDLNSYNEQFF
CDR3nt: TGTGCCAGTAGTATAGATCTTAACTCCTACAATGAGCAGTTCTTC

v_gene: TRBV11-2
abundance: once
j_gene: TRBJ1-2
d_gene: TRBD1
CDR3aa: CASSPLQGAGIPYGYTF
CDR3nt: TGTGCCAGCAGCCCACTCCAGGGGGCGGGTATCCCCTATGGCTACACCTTC

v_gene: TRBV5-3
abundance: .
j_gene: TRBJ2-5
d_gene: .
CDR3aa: CARSLARRTAGQETQYF
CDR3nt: TGTGCCAGAAGCTTGGCCCGAAGGACCGCCGGCCAAGAGACCCAGTACTTC

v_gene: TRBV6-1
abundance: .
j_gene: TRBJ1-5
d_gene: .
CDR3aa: CASSEPGPEPQHF
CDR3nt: TGTGCCAGCAGTGAACCGGGGCCGGAGCCCCAGCATTTT

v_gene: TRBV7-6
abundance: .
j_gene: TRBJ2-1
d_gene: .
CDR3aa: CASSLADYGGTYNEQFF
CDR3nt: TGTGCCAGCAGCTTAGCTGACTACGGCGGCACCTACAATGAGCAGTTCTTC

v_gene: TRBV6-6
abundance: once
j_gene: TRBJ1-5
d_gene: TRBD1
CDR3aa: CASSARGQDQPQHF
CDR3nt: TGTGCCAGCAGCGCCCGGGGACAGGATCAGCCCCAGCATTTT

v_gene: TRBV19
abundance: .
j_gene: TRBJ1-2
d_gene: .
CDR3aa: CASSNHHTGNYGYTF
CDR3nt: TGTGCCAGTAGTAACCACCACACAGGAAACTATGGCTACACCTTC

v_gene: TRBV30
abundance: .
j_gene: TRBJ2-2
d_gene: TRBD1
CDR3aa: CAWVDRVNTGELFF
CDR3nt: TGTGCCTGGGTGGACAGGGTGAACACCGGGGAGCTGTTTTTT

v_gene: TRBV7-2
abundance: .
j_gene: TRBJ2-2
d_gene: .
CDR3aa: CASLNGGMRNTGELFF
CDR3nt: TGTGCCAGCCTTAATGGGGGTATGCGAAACACCGGGGAGCTGTTTTTT

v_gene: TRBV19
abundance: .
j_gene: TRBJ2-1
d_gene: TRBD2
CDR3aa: CASRRGLAEPYNEQFF
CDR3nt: TGTGCCAGCAGAAGGGGACTAGCGGAACCTTACAATGAGCAGTTCTTC

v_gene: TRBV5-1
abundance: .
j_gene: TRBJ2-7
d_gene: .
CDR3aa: CATARDNTYEQYF
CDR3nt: TGCGCCACAGCCAGGGACAACACCTACGAGCAGTACTTC

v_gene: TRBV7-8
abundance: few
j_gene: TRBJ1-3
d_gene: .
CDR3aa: CASSLVDSGNTIYF
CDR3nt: TGTGCCAGCAGCTTAGTTGACAGTGGAAACACCATATATTTT

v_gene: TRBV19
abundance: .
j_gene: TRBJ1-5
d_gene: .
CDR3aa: CASSAGRVNQPQHF
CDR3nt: TGTGCCAGTAGCGCGGGGAGGGTCAATCAGCCCCAGCATTTT

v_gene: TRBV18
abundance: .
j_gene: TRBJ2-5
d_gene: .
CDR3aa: CASSQETQYF
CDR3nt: TGTGCCAGCTCACAAGAGACCCAGTACTTC

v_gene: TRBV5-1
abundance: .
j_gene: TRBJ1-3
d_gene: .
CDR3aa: CASSLTGSSGNTIYF
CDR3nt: TGCGCCAGCAGCTTGACAGGTAGCTCTGGAAACACCATATATTTT

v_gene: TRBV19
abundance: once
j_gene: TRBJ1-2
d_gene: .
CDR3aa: CASSIPGLNYGYTF
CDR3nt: TGTGCCAGTAGTATCCCGGGACTTAACTATGGCTACACCTTC

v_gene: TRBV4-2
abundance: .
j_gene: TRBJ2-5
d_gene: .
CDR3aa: CASSQGSHQETQYF
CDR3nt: TGTGCCAGCAGCCAAGGATCCCATCAAGAGACCCAGTACTTC

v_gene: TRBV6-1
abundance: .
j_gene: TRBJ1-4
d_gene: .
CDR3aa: CASNIYGEKLFF
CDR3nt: TGTGCCAGCAACATATATGGTGAAAAACTGTTTTTT

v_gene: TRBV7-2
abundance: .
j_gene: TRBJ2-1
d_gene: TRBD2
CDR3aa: CASSFSGSGGEQFF
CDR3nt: TGTGCCAGCAGCTTTAGCGGGAGCGGAGGTGAGCAGTTCTTC

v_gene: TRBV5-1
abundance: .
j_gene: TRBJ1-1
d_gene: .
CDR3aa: CASSLDRAGGEAFF
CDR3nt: TGCGCCAGCAGCTTGGACAGGGCTGGGGGTGAAGCTTTCTTT

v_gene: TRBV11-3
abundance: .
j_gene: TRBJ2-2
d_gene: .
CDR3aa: CASNGKRARNTGELFF
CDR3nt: TGTGCCAGCAACGGAAAGAGGGCAAGGAACACCGGGGAGCTGTTTTTT

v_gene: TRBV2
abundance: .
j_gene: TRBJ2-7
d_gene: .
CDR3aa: CADRELSSSYEQYF
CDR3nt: TGTGCGGACCGGGAGCTAAGTAGCTCCTACGAGCAGTACTTC

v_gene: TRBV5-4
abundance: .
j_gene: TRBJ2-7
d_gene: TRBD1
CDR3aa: CASSRGGNRDRRSYEQYF
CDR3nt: TGTGCCAGCAGCCGTGGCGGGAACCGGGACAGGAGATCCTACGAGCAGTACTTC

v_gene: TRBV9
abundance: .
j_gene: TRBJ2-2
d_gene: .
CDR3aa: CASSRGLATGELFF
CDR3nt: TGTGCCAGCAGTCGTGGTCTAGCGACCGGGGAGCTGTTTTTT

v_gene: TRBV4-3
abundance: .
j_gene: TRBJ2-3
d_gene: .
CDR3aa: CASSQAATSTDTQYF
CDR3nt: TGCGCCAGCAGCCAGGCAGCCACTAGCACAGATACGCAGTATTTT

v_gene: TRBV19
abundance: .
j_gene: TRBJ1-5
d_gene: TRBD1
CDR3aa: CASSKRRDSNNQPQHF
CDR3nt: TGTGCCAGTAGTAAGCGCCGGGACAGCAACAATCAGCCCCAGCATTTT